The rows below give T cell receptor beta chains drawn from one sample of a study of STAT3 mutations in large granular lymphocyte leukemia. Libraries were prepared by immunoSEQ multiplex PCR; TCRdb keeps only in-frame clonotypes and omits some of them. The sample holds tens of thousands of clones; 70% to 90% are singletons and the top ten take 0.43%. The sequenced sample consisted of PBMCs. These receptors were obtained from a human donor with T large granular lymphocyte leukemia. Some clones in this sample may be carry-over from other donors' samples. CDR3s include the opening cysteine and the closing phenylalanine or tryptophan. Fields, in order: D gene, J gene, clone size, V gene, CDR3 protein, CDR3 DNA. D genes are given only for firm matches. Not every row has a clone size; where given, it reads once, few, many or a size class.

d_gene: .
j_gene: TRBJ2-1
abundance: .
v_gene: TRBV6-5
CDR3aa: CASSFQGAGEQFF
CDR3nt: TGTGCCAGCAGTTTTCAGGGAGCGGGTGAGCAGTTCTTC

d_gene: TRBD1
j_gene: TRBJ1-5
abundance: .
v_gene: TRBV6-5
CDR3aa: CASSRDRGHQPQHF
CDR3nt: TGTGCCAGCAGCCGGGACAGGGGACATCAGCCCCAGCATTTT

d_gene: TRBD1
j_gene: TRBJ1-2
abundance: .
v_gene: TRBV13
CDR3aa: CASRWKGAGTEAYGYTF
CDR3nt: TGTGCCAGCAGGTGGAAGGGGGCTGGGACAGAGGCCTATGGCTACACCTTC

d_gene: TRBD2
j_gene: TRBJ2-1
abundance: .
v_gene: TRBV5-1
CDR3aa: CASALQRGAVNEQFF
CDR3nt: TGCGCCAGCGCCCTACAGCGGGGGGCGGTCAATGAGCAGTTCTTC

d_gene: .
j_gene: TRBJ2-1
abundance: .
v_gene: TRBV19
CDR3aa: CASSRGRQLNEQFF
CDR3nt: TGTGCCAGTAGTAGGGGTCGTCAGCTCAATGAGCAGTTCTTC

d_gene: TRBD1
j_gene: TRBJ1-5
abundance: .
v_gene: TRBV18
CDR3aa: CASSQTGGPNQPQHF
CDR3nt: TGTGCCAGCTCACAGACAGGGGGCCCGAATCAGCCCCAGCATTTT

d_gene: .
j_gene: TRBJ1-1
abundance: once
v_gene: TRBV27
CDR3aa: CASSPGAGSTEAFF
CDR3nt: TGTGCCAGCAGTCCTGGAGCTGGGAGCACTGAAGCTTTCTTT

d_gene: .
j_gene: TRBJ2-7
abundance: .
v_gene: TRBV5-8
CDR3aa: CASSLELPYEQYF
CDR3nt: TGTGCCAGCAGCTTGGAGCTTCCCTACGAGCAGTACTTC

d_gene: .
j_gene: TRBJ2-7
abundance: .
v_gene: TRBV18
CDR3aa: CASSPPAGKYEQYF
CDR3nt: TGTGCCAGCTCACCACCCGCAGGTAAATACGAGCAGTACTTC

d_gene: .
j_gene: TRBJ2-1
abundance: .
v_gene: TRBV5-1
CDR3aa: CASSLAGGRSYNEQFF
CDR3nt: TGCGCCAGCAGCTTGGCTGGCGGCCGCTCCTACAATGAGCAGTTCTTC

d_gene: .
j_gene: TRBJ2-3
abundance: .
v_gene: TRBV5-4
CDR3aa: CASKGNRAGDTQYF
CDR3nt: TGTGCCAGCAAAGGGAACAGGGCGGGAGATACGCAGTATTTT

d_gene: .
j_gene: TRBJ1-1
abundance: .
v_gene: TRBV6-1
CDR3aa: CASSDGRATEAFF
CDR3nt: TGTGCCAGCAGTGACGGCAGGGCCACTGAAGCTTTCTTT

d_gene: TRBD1
j_gene: TRBJ2-7
abundance: .
v_gene: TRBV7-9
CDR3aa: CASSLGGTDIYEQYF
CDR3nt: TGTGCCAGCAGCTTAGGTGGGACAGATATTTACGAGCAGTACTTC

d_gene: .
j_gene: TRBJ1-5
abundance: .
v_gene: TRBV7-2
CDR3aa: CASSYQGYSNQPQHF
CDR3nt: TGTGCCAGCAGTTACCAGGGGTATAGCAATCAGCCCCAGCATTTT

d_gene: .
j_gene: TRBJ2-7
abundance: .
v_gene: TRBV4-2
CDR3aa: CASSQDPRGGVYEQYF
CDR3nt: TGTGCCAGCAGCCAGGACCCCAGGGGGGGTGTTTACGAGCAGTACTTC

d_gene: .
j_gene: TRBJ2-5
abundance: .
v_gene: TRBV28
CDR3aa: CASSPPTTLIRGLWHF
CDR3nt: TGTGCCAGCAGTCCGCCTACTACCTTGATCAGGGGACTATGGCACTTC

d_gene: .
j_gene: TRBJ2-6
abundance: .
v_gene: TRBV10-3
CDR3aa: CAISFGELQGTGANVLTF
CDR3nt: TGTGCCATCAGTTTCGGGGAGTTACAGGGTACCGGGGCCAACGTCCTGACTTTC

d_gene: .
j_gene: TRBJ2-6
abundance: .
v_gene: TRBV29-1
CDR3aa: CSVPTGDGGSGANVLTF
CDR3nt: TGCAGCGTGCCTACCGGGGACGGTGGATCTGGGGCCAACGTCCTGACTTTC

d_gene: .
j_gene: TRBJ1-2
abundance: once
v_gene: TRBV7-2
CDR3aa: CASKRGGYGYTF
CDR3nt: TGTGCCAGCAAGCGTGGAGGCTATGGCTACACCTTC

d_gene: .
j_gene: TRBJ1-4
abundance: .
v_gene: TRBV29-1
CDR3aa: CSVAGAGAGYEKLFF
CDR3nt: TGCAGCGTTGCCGGGGCTGGGGCAGGGTACGAAAAACTGTTTTTT

d_gene: .
j_gene: TRBJ1-6
abundance: .
v_gene: TRBV30
CDR3aa: CAWSGGLSSYNSPLHF
CDR3nt: TGTGCCTGGAGTGGGGGGTTAAGCTCCTATAATTCACCCCTCCACTTT

d_gene: TRBD1
j_gene: TRBJ1-3
abundance: .
v_gene: TRBV4-1
CDR3aa: CASSPLGQRSGNTIYF
CDR3nt: TGCGCCAGCAGCCCCCTGGGACAGCGATCTGGAAACACCATATATTTT